These T cell receptor beta chains were read from a single sample in a study of radiotherapy plus CTLA-4 blockade in lung cancer. The table came from immunoSEQ multiplex PCR; TCRdb's copy has only in-frame clones and leaves some out. The data show 52,000 or so clones, roughly 84% seen once. The specimen comprised peripheral blood, sampled from a patient treated with radiotherapy plus ipilimumab. The receptor set was obtained from a human donor with non-small cell lung cancer who had a partial response to radiotherapy plus ipilimumab. CDR3s include the opening cysteine and the closing phenylalanine or tryptophan. Fields, in order: clone size, D gene, J gene, V gene, CDR3 protein, CDR3 DNA. D genes are given only for firm matches. Size values are once, few and many counts, or a class for expanded clones, and some rows have none.

NA NA TRBJ2-2 TRBV7-2 CASSSGLTGELFF TGTGCCAGCAGCTCCGGACTCACCGGGGAGCTGTTTTTT
once TRBD1 TRBJ1-6 TRBV10-2 CASKRDSNSPLHF TGCGCCAGCAAACGGGACAGTAATTCACCCCTCCACTTT
NA TRBD1 TRBJ1-6 TRBV10-3 CAISPGTGGLSYNSPLHF TGTGCCATCAGCCCAGGAACAGGGGGCCTCTCCTATAATTCACCCCTCCACTTT
NA NA TRBJ2-5 TRBV7-3 CASSLGTDLETQYF TGTGCCAGCAGCTTAGGGACTGACCTGGAGACCCAGTACTTC
NA TRBD1 TRBJ2-5 TRBV19 CASSRGQGPSQETQYF TGTGCCAGTAGTAGAGGACAGGGGCCCTCCCAAGAGACCCAGTACTTC
NA TRBD1 TRBJ1-6 TRBV5-4 CASSLVAGGGTNSPLHF TGTGCCAGCAGCTTGGTGGCAGGGGGTGGTACCAATTCACCCCTCCACTTT
NA NA TRBJ1-5 TRBV7-2 CASSLRLGANQPQHF TGTGCCAGCAGCTTACGACTGGGGGCCAATCAGCCCCAGCATTTT
NA TRBD1 TRBJ2-7 TRBV5-1 CASSLQQGPTYEQYF TGCGCCAGCAGCCTCCAACAGGGGCCCACCTACGAGCAGTACTTC
NA NA TRBJ2-5 TRBV27 CASSLYGVQETQYF TGTGCCAGCAGTTTATATGGAGTCCAAGAGACCCAGTACTTC
NA TRBD1 TRBJ1-6 TRBV28 CASSPGTGRPSPLHF TGTGCCAGCAGTCCGGGGACAGGCCGACCTTCACCCCTCCACTTT
NA NA TRBJ1-1 TRBV4-2 CASSLGSGGLGTEAFF TGTGCCAGCAGCCTGGGCAGCGGAGGCTTAGGGACTGAAGCTTTCTTT
NA TRBD2 TRBJ2-3 TRBV7-8 CASSTRTSGGSDTQYF TGTGCCAGCAGCACGAGGACTAGCGGGGGATCAGATACGCAGTATTTT
once TRBD2 TRBJ2-5 TRBV5-1 CASSPGGGWEETQYF TGCGCCAGCAGCCCCGGGGGGGGTTGGGAAGAGACCCAGTACTTC
NA TRBD1 TRBJ1-4 TRBV19 CASSKGIATGDEKLFF TGTGCCAGTAGTAAGGGGATCGCGACAGGGGATGAAAAACTGTTTTTT
NA NA TRBJ2-7 TRBV30 CAWSPAGLYEQYF TGTGCCTGGAGCCCCGCGGGACTCTACGAGCAGTACTTC
NA TRBD2 TRBJ2-5 TRBV7-2 CASSLGAGTSGVWETQYF TGTGCCAGCAGCTTAGGGGCCGGGACTAGCGGGGTCTGGGAGACCCAGTACTTC
NA TRBD1 TRBJ1-2 TRBV5-1 CASSLADRGLDGYTF TGCGCCAGCAGCTTGGCCGACAGGGGGCTCGATGGCTACACCTTC
NA TRBD1 TRBJ1-5 TRBV18 CASSPTGDQPQHF TGTGCCAGCTCACCAACAGGGGATCAGCCCCAGCATTTT
once NA TRBJ1-3 TRBV28 CASSFRDSGNTIYF TGTGCCAGCAGTTTCCGGGACTCTGGAAACACCATATATTTT
NA NA TRBJ1-2 TRBV21-1 CASTLLGQGDYGYTF TGTGCCAGCACCTTATTGGGACAGGGCGACTATGGCTACACCTTC
NA NA TRBJ1-4 TRBV10-3 CAIKAGTNEKLFF TGTGCCATCAAGGCGGGGACTAATGAAAAACTGTTTTTT
NA NA TRBJ1-1 TRBV5-1 CASSPSGGDNTEAFF TGCGCCAGCAGCCCGTCCGGGGGGGATAACACTGAAGCTTTCTTT
NA NA TRBJ1-5 TRBV6-5 CASAGGDNQPQHF TGTGCCAGCGCGGGGGGAGACAATCAGCCCCAGCATTTT
NA TRBD1 TRBJ1-5 TRBV6-1 CASSENRGRSNQPQHF TGTGCCAGCAGTGAGAACAGGGGGCGCAGCAATCAGCCCCAGCATTTT
NA TRBD2 TRBJ2-3 TRBV19 CASSITGGTDTQYF TGTGCCAGTAGTATAACGGGGGGGACAGATACGCAGTATTTT
NA NA TRBJ2-7 TRBV10-3 CAISAGDEQYF TGTGCCATCAGTGCAGGGGACGAGCAGTACTTC
NA TRBD1 TRBJ1-2 TRBV28 CASSTLGTAYGYTF TGTGCCAGCAGTACCCTCGGGACAGCCTATGGCTACACCTTC
NA NA TRBJ2-3 TRBV28 CASRDGGSTDTQYF TGTGCCAGCAGGGACGGGGGTAGCACAGATACGCAGTATTTT